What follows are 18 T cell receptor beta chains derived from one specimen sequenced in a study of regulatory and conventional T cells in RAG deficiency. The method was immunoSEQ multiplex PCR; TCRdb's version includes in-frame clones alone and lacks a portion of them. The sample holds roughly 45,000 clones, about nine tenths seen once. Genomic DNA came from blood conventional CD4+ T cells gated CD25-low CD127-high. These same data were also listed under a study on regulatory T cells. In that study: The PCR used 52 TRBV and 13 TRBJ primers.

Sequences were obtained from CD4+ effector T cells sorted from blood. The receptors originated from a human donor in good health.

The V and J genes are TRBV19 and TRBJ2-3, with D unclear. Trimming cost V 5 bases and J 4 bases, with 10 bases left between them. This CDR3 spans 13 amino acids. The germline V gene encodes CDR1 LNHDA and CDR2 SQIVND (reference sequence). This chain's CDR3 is CASSPFQADTQYF. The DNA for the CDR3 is TGTGCCAGTAGTCCCTTTCAGGCAGATACGCAGTATTTT.

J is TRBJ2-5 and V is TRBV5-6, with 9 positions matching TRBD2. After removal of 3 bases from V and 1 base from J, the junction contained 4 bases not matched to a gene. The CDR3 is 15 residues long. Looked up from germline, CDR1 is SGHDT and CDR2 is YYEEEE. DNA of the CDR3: TGTGCCAGCAGCTATAAGCGGGAGGTCCAAGAGACCCAGTACTTC. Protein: CASSYKREVQETQYF.

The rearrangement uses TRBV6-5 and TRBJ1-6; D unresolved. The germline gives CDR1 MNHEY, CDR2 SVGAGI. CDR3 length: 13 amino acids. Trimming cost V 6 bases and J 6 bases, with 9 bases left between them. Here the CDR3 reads CASRPGINSPLHF. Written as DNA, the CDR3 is TGTGCCAGCAGGCCGGGCATTAATTCACCCCTCCACTTT.

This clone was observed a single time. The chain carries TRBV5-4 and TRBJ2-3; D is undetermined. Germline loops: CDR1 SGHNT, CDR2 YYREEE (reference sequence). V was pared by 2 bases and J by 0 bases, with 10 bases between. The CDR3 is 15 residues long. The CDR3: CASSFSSRSTDTQYF. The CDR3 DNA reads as TGTGCCAGCAGCTTTTCCTCACGTAGCACAGATACGCAGTATTTT.

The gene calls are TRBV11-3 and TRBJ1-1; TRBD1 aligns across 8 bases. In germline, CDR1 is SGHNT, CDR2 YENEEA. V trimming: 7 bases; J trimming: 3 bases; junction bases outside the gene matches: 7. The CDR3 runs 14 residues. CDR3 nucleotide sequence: TGTGCCAGCAACCCACAGGGGGACGACACTGAAGCTTTCTTT. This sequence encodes CASNPQGDDTEAFF.

This CDR3 is CASSMTGYEQYF. CDR3 coding DNA: TGTGCCAGCAGTATGACAGGCTACGAGCAGTACTTC. The chain combines TRBV6-1 with TRBJ2-7, with D possibly being TRBD1 (6 bases). The CDR3 is 12 residues long. The germline V gene encodes CDR1 MNHNS and CDR2 SASEGT. Trimming removed 5 bases at V and 3 bases at J, with 8 bases between.

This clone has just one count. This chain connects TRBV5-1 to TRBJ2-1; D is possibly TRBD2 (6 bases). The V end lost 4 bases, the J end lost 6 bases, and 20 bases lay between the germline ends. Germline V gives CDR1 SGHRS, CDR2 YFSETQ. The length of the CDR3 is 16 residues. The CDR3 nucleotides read TGCGCCAGCAGCCCACCTAGGGCTAGCGAAGGCAATGAGCAGTTCTTC. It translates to CASSPPRASEGNEQFF. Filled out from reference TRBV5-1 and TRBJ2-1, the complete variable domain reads KAGVTQTPRYLIKTRGQQVTLSCSPISGHRSVSWYQQTPGQGLQFLFEYFSETQRNKGNFPGRFSGRQFSNSRSEMNVSTLELGDSALYLCASSPPRASEGNEQFFGPGTRLTVL.

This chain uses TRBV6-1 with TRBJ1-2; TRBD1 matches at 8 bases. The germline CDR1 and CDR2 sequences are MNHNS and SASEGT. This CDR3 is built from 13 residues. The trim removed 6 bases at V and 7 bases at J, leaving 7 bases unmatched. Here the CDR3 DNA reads TGTGCCAGCAGGGAAACAGGGGGTTCTGGCTACACCTTC. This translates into CASRETGGSGYTF.

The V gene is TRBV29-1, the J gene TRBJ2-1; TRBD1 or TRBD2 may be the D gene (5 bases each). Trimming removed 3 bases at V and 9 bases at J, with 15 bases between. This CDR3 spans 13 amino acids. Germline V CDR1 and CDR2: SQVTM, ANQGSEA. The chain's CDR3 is CSVEWARGGEQFF. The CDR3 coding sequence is TGCAGCGTTGAGTGGGCCCGGGGCGGTGAGCAGTTCTTC.

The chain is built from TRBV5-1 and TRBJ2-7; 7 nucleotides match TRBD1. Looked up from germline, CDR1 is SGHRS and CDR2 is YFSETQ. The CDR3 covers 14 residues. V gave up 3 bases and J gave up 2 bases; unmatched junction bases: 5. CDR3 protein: CASSSSGTAYEQYF. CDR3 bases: TGCGCCAGCAGCTCCTCCGGGACAGCCTACGAGCAGTACTTC.

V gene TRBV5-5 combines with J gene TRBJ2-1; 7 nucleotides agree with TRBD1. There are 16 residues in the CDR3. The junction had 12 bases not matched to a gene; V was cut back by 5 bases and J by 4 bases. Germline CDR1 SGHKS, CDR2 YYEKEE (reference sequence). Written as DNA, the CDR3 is TGTGCCAGCAGACAGCCGGGACAGAATGTATACAATGAGCAGTTCTTC. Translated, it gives CASRQPGQNVYNEQFF. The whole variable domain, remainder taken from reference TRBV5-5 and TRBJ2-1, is DAGVTQSPTHLIKTRGQQVTLRCSPISGHKSVSWYQQVLGQGPQFIFQYYEKEERGRGNFPDRFSARQFPNYSSELNVNALLLGDSALYLCASRQPGQNVYNEQFFGPGTRLTVL.

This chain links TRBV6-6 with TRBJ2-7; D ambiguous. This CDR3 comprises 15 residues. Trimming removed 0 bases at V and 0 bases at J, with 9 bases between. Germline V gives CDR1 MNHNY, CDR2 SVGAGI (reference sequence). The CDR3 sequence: CASSYSHPSSYEQYF. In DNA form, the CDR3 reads TGTGCCAGCAGTTACTCGCACCCGAGCTCCTACGAGCAGTACTTC.

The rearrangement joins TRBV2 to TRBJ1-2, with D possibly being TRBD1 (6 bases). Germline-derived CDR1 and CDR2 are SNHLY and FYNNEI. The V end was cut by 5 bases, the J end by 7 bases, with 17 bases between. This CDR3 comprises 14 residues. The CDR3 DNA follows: TGTGCCAGCAGTCCCCTTGCAGGGGCGGGTGGCTACACCTTC. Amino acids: CASSPLAGAGGYTF.

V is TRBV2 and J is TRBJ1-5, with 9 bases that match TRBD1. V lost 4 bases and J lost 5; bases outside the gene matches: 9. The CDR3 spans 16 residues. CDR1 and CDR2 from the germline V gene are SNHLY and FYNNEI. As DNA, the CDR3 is TGTGCCAGCAGTGGCGGGACAGGGCGTAGTGATCAGCCCCAGCATTTT. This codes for CASSGGTGRSDQPQHF.

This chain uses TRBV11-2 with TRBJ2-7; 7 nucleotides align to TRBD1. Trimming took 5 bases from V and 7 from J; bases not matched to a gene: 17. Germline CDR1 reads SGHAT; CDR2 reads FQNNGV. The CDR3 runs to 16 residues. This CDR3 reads CASSHRPGGARWEQYF. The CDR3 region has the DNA TGTGCCAGCAGCCATAGGCCAGGGGGTGCCAGGTGGGAGCAGTACTTC.

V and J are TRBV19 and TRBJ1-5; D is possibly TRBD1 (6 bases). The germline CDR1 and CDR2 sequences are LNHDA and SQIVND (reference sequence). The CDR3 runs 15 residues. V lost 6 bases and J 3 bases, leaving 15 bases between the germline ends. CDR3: CASRLVGGNNQPQHF. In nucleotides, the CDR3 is TGTGCCAGTAGACTCGTAGGGGGAAACAATCAGCCCCAGCATTTT.

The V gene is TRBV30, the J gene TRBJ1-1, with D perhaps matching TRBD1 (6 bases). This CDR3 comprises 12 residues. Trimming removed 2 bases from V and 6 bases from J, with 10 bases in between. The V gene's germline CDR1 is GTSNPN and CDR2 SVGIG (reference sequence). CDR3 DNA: TGTGCCTGGAGTAAGGACAGACCTGAAGCTTTCTTT. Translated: CAWSKDRPEAFF.

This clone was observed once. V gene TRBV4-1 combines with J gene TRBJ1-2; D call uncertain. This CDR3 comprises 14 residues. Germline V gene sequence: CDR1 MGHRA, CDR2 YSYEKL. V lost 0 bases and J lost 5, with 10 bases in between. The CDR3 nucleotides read TGCGCCAGCAGCCAAGATCAAGGGTTATATGGCTACACCTTC. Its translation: CASSQDQGLYGYTF.